Listed below are T cell receptor beta chains from one sample, sequenced in a study of shared clonotypes between healthy human individuals. The table came from immunoSEQ multiplex PCR; TCRdb's copy has only in-frame clones and leaves some out. There are 2 million to 2.5 million clones in the sample; roughly 94% occur only once, and 0.13% lies in the top ten. Sequencing was carried out using naive CD4+ T cells sorted from blood. The receptors originated from a man aged 18-30 years in good health. Each CDR3 is given with its conserved first and last residue. The order of the fields is clone size, V gene, D gene, J gene, CDR3 DNA, CDR3 protein. A D gene is named only where the DNA matches it firmly. Rows give clone size only sometimes, using once, few, many, or a class for an expanded clone.

size: -; V: TRBV6-6; D: TRBD1; J: TRBJ2-1; DNA: TGTGCCAGCAGTCTTCCGGGACAGGGTACCCATGAGCAGTTCTTC; CDR3: CASSLPGQGTHEQFF
size: -; V: TRBV25-1; D: -; J: TRBJ1-2; DNA: TGTGCCAGCAGTGAATATAAACAGGATGGCTACACCTTC; CDR3: CASSEYKQDGYTF
size: -; V: TRBV6-1; D: -; J: TRBJ1-2; DNA: TGTGCCAGCAGTCGTATGCCACAGGGAGACTATGGCTACACCTTC; CDR3: CASSRMPQGDYGYTF
size: -; V: TRBV5-1; D: -; J: TRBJ1-1; DNA: TGCGCCAGCAGCTTTACCGGGGGGTTCACTGAAGCTTTCTTT; CDR3: CASSFTGGFTEAFF
size: -; V: TRBV18; D: -; J: TRBJ2-2; DNA: TGTGCCAGCTCCTCAGCGATCGGGGGCACCGGGGAGCTGTTTTTT; CDR3: CASSSAIGGTGELFF
size: once; V: TRBV28; D: -; J: TRBJ1-2; DNA: TGTGCCAGCCTAACTAGGGGCCCAGGGAAGTATGGCTACACCTTC; CDR3: CASLTRGPGKYGYTF
size: -; V: TRBV18; D: -; J: TRBJ2-5; DNA: TGTGCCAGCTCACCTCTTCTGCGGTATCAAGAGACCCAGTACTTC; CDR3: CASSPLLRYQETQYF
size: -; V: TRBV5-5; D: TRBD2; J: TRBJ2-3; DNA: TGTGCCAGCAGCTTACCTAGCGGGATAACAGATACGCAGTATTTT; CDR3: CASSLPSGITDTQYF
size: -; V: TRBV4-3; D: -; J: TRBJ1-4; DNA: TGCGCCAGCAGCCAGGGACGTGGGGCGACTTGGGAAAAACTGTTTTTT; CDR3: CASSQGRGATWEKLFF
size: -; V: TRBV10-3; D: -; J: TRBJ2-1; DNA: TGTGCCATCAGTGACGAACGGGAGTGGGGTGAGCAGTTCTTC; CDR3: CAISDEREWGEQFF
size: -; V: TRBV6-1; D: -; J: TRBJ1-5; DNA: TGTGCCAGCAGTGAAGACAGTAGCAATCAGCCCCAGCATTTT; CDR3: CASSEDSSNQPQHF
size: -; V: TRBV9; D: -; J: TRBJ2-7; DNA: TGTGCCAGCAGCCCTCCGGGACTTACCTCCTACGAGCAGTACTTC; CDR3: CASSPPGLTSYEQYF
size: -; V: TRBV6-1; D: -; J: TRBJ1-2; DNA: TGTGCCAGCAGTGAAGGACTTCAGGTCTTGCCCTGGGATGGCTACACCTTC; CDR3: CASSEGLQVLPWDGYTF
size: -; V: TRBV9; D: TRBD2; J: TRBJ2-7; DNA: TGTGCCAGCAGCGTCGATGGGACTAGCGGACTTAGCTCCTACGAGCAGTACTTC; CDR3: CASSVDGTSGLSSYEQYF
size: once; V: TRBV28; D: -; J: TRBJ1-1; DNA: TGTGCCAGCAGTTTATCGTGGAGCCGAGGAGGGAAGATAACTGAAGCTTTCTTT; CDR3: CASSLSWSRGGKITEAFF
size: -; V: TRBV6-5; D: TRBD1; J: TRBJ2-7; DNA: TGTGCCAGCAGGCGGGGACAGGGATCCTACGAGCAGTACTTC; CDR3: CASRRGQGSYEQYF
size: once; V: TRBV10-3; D: TRBD1; J: TRBJ1-1; DNA: TGTGCCATCGGCGACAGGGGACGGGATACTGAGGCTTTCTTT; CDR3: CAIGDRGRDTEAFF
size: -; V: TRBV11-2; D: -; J: TRBJ1-3; DNA: TGTGCCAGCAGCCCACTCCGGGGCGGAAACACCATATATTTT; CDR3: CASSPLRGGNTIYF
size: -; V: TRBV6-1; D: -; J: TRBJ2-7; DNA: TGTGCCAGCACTCTGGAGGGAGTCTACGAGCAGTACTTC; CDR3: CASTLEGVYEQYF
size: -; V: TRBV5-1; D: -; J: TRBJ2-4; DNA: TGCGCCAGCAGCTTGGCGGTAGCCAAAAACATTCAGTACTTC; CDR3: CASSLAVAKNIQYF
size: -; V: TRBV18; D: -; J: TRBJ2-7; DNA: TGTGCCAGCTCACCGGGACCTCTTTCACATCCTAACTTC; CDR3: CASSPGPLSHPNF
size: -; V: TRBV7-2; D: -; J: TRBJ2-7; DNA: TGTGCCAGCAGCTTATCCAGTTGGGGGCCTGAGCAGTACTTC; CDR3: CASSLSSWGPEQYF
size: -; V: TRBV21-1; D: -; J: TRBJ1-1; DNA: TGTGCCAGCAGCAAAGTCCCCCTGGACAGTGGAAACACTGAAGCTTTCTTT; CDR3: CASSKVPLDSGNTEAFF
size: -; V: TRBV2; D: -; J: TRBJ2-1; DNA: TGTGCCAGCGCAGGGGGGGCAAATGAGCAGTTCTTC; CDR3: CASAGGANEQFF
size: -; V: TRBV18; D: TRBD1; J: TRBJ2-4; DNA: TGTGCCAGCTCACCCCTCGCTAGACAGGGAAACATTCAGTACTTC; CDR3: CASSPLARQGNIQYF
size: -; V: TRBV6-1; D: -; J: TRBJ1-2; DNA: TGTGCCAGCAGTGAACGCGAGGGGAGAGATGGCTACACCTTC; CDR3: CASSEREGRDGYTF
size: -; V: TRBV28; D: TRBD2; J: TRBJ2-3; DNA: TGTGCCAGCAGTTCCCGGGGGGAGGGCACAGATACGCAGTATTTT; CDR3: CASSSRGEGTDTQYF
size: -; V: TRBV7-9; D: -; J: TRBJ1-1; DNA: TGTGCCAGCAGCTTAGAGGGCGGGAACACTGAAGCTTTCTTT; CDR3: CASSLEGGNTEAFF
size: -; V: TRBV18; D: -; J: TRBJ1-1; DNA: TGTGCCAGCTCACCTTACGGGTCCACTGAAGCTTTCTTT; CDR3: CASSPYGSTEAFF